This T cell receptor beta chain stems from a study of T cell responses to AZD1222 COVID-19 vaccine. Study conclusions and caveats: The donor cohort was predominantly white British with a female majority, and clonal diversity may have been underestimated. Seropositive at baseline were only 5 to 7 AZD1222 recipients. The peak T cell response came first, and repertoires were sampled only after it.

A remark on this clone: Antigen: not known.

Method: immunoSEQ multiplex PCR; TCRdb's copy keeps in-frame clones and lacks some. The table shows 110,000 or so clones, with approximately 90% occurring only once. The clonotype originates from an adult who received the AZD1222 COVID-19 vaccine. Sequencing used peripheral blood, obtained 28 days after the second AZD1222 dose.

DNA of the CDR3: TGTGCCAGCATCCAGACAGGAGGTGCTTCACCCCTCCACTTT. This sequence encodes CASIQTGGASPLHF. The chain joins TRBV6-5 to TRBJ1-6, with D perhaps matching TRBD1 (6 bases). Germline lookup yields CDR1 MNHEY and CDR2 SVGAGI. The V gene lost 7 bases and the J gene lost 9 bases, with 16 bases spanning the gap. There are 14 residues in the CDR3.